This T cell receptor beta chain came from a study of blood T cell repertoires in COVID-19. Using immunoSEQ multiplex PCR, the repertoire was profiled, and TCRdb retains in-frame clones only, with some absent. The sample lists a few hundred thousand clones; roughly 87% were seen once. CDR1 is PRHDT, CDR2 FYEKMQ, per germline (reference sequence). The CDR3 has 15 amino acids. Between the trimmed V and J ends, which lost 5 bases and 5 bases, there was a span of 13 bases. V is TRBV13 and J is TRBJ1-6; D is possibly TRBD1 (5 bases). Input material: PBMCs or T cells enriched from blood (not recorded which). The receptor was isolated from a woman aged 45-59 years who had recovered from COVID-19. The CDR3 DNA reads TGTGCCAGCAGCCTTTCCGGGACTCATAATTCACCCCTCCACTTT. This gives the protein CASSLSGTHNSPLHF.